A selection of T cell receptor beta chains follows, all from one sample in a study of technical replicates of blood from a few donors. Generated by immunoSEQ multiplex PCR, the TCRdb table keeps only in-frame clones and is missing some. The sample contains approximately 89,000 clones, approximately 94% of which appear only once. The sample taken for sequencing was T cells isolated from PBMCs. The receptors derive from a human donor in good health. CDR3s include the opening cysteine and the closing phenylalanine or tryptophan. A D gene is named only where the DNA matches it firmly. Not all rows give a size; the values are once, few, many and, for expanded clones, a class.

V: TRBV5-4; J: TRBJ2-1; size: NA; D: NA; CDR3: CASSVGTPAGYNEQFF; DNA: TGTGCCAGCAGCGTCGGGACTCCCGCAGGTTACAATGAGCAGTTCTTC
V: TRBV15; J: TRBJ2-2; size: NA; D: NA; CDR3: CATSRVLNTGELFF; DNA: TGTGCCACCAGCAGAGTCTTAAACACCGGGGAGCTGTTTTTT
V: TRBV2; J: TRBJ2-2; size: NA; D: TRBD1; CDR3: CASIIGQGGTGELFF; DNA: TGTGCCAGCATTATTGGACAGGGGGGCACCGGGGAGCTGTTTTTT
V: TRBV7-8; J: TRBJ2-7; size: NA; D: TRBD1; CDR3: CASSPAGTAYEQYF; DNA: TGTGCCAGCAGCCCAGCCGGGACAGCCTACGAGCAGTACTTC
V: TRBV18; J: TRBJ2-5; size: NA; D: NA; CDR3: CASSPQQGIRETQYF; DNA: TGTGCCAGCTCACCACAACAGGGCATACGAGAGACCCAGTACTTC
V: TRBV7-9; J: TRBJ2-3; size: NA; D: TRBD1; CDR3: CASSSTSTGGTDTQYF; DNA: TGTGCCAGCAGCTCCACCTCGACAGGGGGAACAGATACGCAGTATTTT
V: TRBV27; J: TRBJ1-1; size: NA; D: NA; CDR3: CASTQGGLMNTEAFF; DNA: TGTGCCAGCACCCAGGGAGGCCTAATGAACACTGAAGCTTTCTTT
V: TRBV7-3; J: TRBJ2-3; size: NA; D: NA; CDR3: CASSLMRVGGEDTQYF; DNA: TGTGCCAGCAGCTTAATGCGGGTAGGGGGGGAAGATACGCAGTATTTT
V: TRBV7-7; J: TRBJ2-1; size: NA; D: TRBD2; CDR3: CASSPSAGGYNEQFF; DNA: TGTGCTAGCAGCCCCTCGGCGGGGGGTTACAATGAGCAGTTCTTC
V: TRBV7-9; J: TRBJ2-5; size: NA; D: TRBD2; CDR3: CASSLWNVAGAETQYF; DNA: TGTGCCAGCAGCTTATGGAATGTGGCGGGAGCGGAGACCCAGTACTTC
V: TRBV11-2; J: TRBJ2-4; size: once; D: NA; CDR3: CASSLYPNENIQYF; DNA: TGTGCCAGCAGCTTATATCCCAACGAGAACATTCAGTACTTC
V: TRBV13; J: TRBJ2-5; size: NA; D: NA; CDR3: CASSLYGETQYF; DNA: TGTGCCAGCAGCTTATACGGTGAGACCCAGTACTTC
V: TRBV4-2; J: TRBJ1-2; size: NA; D: TRBD1; CDR3: CASSQLFTGTGNYGYTF; DNA: TGTGCCAGCAGCCAATTATTTACCGGGACAGGGAACTATGGCTACACCTTC
V: TRBV7-2; J: TRBJ1-2; size: NA; D: NA; CDR3: CASSLDGYGYTF; DNA: TGTGCCAGCAGCTTAGACGGCTATGGCTACACCTTC
V: TRBV29-1; J: TRBJ2-7; size: NA; D: TRBD1; CDR3: CSVEGDDRERSYEQYF; DNA: TGCAGCGTTGAGGGCGATGACAGGGAGCGGTCCTACGAGCAGTACTTC
V: TRBV27; J: TRBJ1-2; size: NA; D: NA; CDR3: CASTTIGSGANYGYTF; DNA: TGTGCCAGCACTACAATTGGATCGGGAGCTAACTATGGCTACACCTTC
V: TRBV7-9; J: TRBJ1-3; size: NA; D: NA; CDR3: CAGLYGNTIYF; DNA: TGTGCCGGACTTTATGGAAACACCATATATTTT
V: TRBV6-1; J: TRBJ2-3; size: NA; D: TRBD1; CDR3: CASSEALPGQPLYLDTQYF; DNA: TGTGCCAGCAGTGAAGCCTTACCGGGACAGCCCTTGTACTTGGATACGCAGTATTTT
V: TRBV28; J: TRBJ1-3; size: once; D: TRBD1; CDR3: CASRETGSSGNTIYF; DNA: TGTGCCAGCAGGGAGACAGGGTCCTCTGGAAACACCATATATTTT
V: TRBV29-1; J: TRBJ2-3; size: NA; D: TRBD1; CDR3: CSLDRGGDTQYF; DNA: TGCAGCCTAGACAGGGGAGGAGATACGCAGTATTTT
V: TRBV29-1; J: TRBJ2-1; size: NA; D: NA; CDR3: CSVGSGNEQFF; DNA: TGCAGCGTTGGATCAGGGAATGAGCAGTTCTTC
V: TRBV13; J: TRBJ2-5; size: NA; D: NA; CDR3: CASTSRRAHQETQYF; DNA: TGTGCCAGCACCTCGCGGCGGGCACACCAAGAGACCCAGTACTTC
V: TRBV28; J: TRBJ2-7; size: NA; D: NA; CDR3: CASSPNQPYEQYF; DNA: TGTGCCAGCAGCCCTAATCAACCCTACGAGCAGTACTTC
V: TRBV7-9; J: TRBJ2-1; size: NA; D: NA; CDR3: CASSSPRDYNEQFF; DNA: TGTGCCAGCAGCTCCCCCAGGGACTACAATGAGCAGTTCTTC
V: TRBV2; J: TRBJ1-1; size: few; D: NA; CDR3: CASSERQYTEAFF; DNA: TGTGCCAGCAGTGAAAGACAGTACACTGAAGCTTTCTTT
V: TRBV10-3; J: TRBJ1-2; size: NA; D: NA; CDR3: CAISEGRSGLGYTF; DNA: TGTGCCATCAGTGAAGGCAGGAGCGGGCTTGGCTACACCTTC
V: TRBV5-1; J: TRBJ1-2; size: NA; D: TRBD1; CDR3: CASSRGQDGGVYGYTF; DNA: TGCGCCAGCAGCCGGGGACAGGATGGGGGCGTCTATGGCTACACCTTC